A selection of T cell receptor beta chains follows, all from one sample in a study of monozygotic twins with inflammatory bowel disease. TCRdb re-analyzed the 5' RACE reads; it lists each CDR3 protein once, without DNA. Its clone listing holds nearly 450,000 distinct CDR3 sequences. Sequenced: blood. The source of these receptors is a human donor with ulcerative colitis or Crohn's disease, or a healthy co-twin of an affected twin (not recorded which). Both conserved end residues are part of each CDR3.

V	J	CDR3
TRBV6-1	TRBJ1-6	CASSFQVYNSPLHF
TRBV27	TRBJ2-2	CASRDNTGELFF
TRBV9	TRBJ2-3	CASSVEVAGATDTQYF
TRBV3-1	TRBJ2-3	CASSPGPYTDTQYF
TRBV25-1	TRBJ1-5	CASSGGEGQPQHF
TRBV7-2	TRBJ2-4	CASSLVGTGGIQYF
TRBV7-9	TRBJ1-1	CASSLAIGVNTEAFF
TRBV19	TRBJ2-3	CASSIALAGGPVDTQYF
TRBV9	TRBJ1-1	CASSEGSITEAFF
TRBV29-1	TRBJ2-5	CSSGLTGRETQYF
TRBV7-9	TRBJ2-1	CASSLTEQNEQFF
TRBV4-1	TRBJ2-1	CASSQDDGRGNEQFF
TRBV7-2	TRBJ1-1	CASREGYLGTEAFF
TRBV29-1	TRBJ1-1	CSVASHLTANTEAFF
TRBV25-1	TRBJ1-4	CASSDSRAGGEKPFF
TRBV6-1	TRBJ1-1	CASSIRGQVNTEAFF
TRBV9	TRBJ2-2	CASSARDLTGGELFF
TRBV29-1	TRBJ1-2	CSVGKGDALNYGYTF
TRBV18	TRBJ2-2	CASSPPNGENTGELFF
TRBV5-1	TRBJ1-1	CASSLIGAVDTEAFF
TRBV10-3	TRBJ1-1	CAISPGTGNTEAFF
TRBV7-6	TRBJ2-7	CASSLGAGNEQYF
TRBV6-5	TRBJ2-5	CASSYSVGRETQYF
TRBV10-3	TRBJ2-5	CAISEGQGQETQYF
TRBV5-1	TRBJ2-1	CASSLEIAVYNEQFF
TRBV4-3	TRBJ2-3	CASSQTSGSNPSTDTQYF
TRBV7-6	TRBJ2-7	CASSAYRDRNYEQYF
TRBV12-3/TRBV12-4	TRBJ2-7	CASSLNAGGYEQYF
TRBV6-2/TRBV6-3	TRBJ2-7	CASNDMDGYEQYF